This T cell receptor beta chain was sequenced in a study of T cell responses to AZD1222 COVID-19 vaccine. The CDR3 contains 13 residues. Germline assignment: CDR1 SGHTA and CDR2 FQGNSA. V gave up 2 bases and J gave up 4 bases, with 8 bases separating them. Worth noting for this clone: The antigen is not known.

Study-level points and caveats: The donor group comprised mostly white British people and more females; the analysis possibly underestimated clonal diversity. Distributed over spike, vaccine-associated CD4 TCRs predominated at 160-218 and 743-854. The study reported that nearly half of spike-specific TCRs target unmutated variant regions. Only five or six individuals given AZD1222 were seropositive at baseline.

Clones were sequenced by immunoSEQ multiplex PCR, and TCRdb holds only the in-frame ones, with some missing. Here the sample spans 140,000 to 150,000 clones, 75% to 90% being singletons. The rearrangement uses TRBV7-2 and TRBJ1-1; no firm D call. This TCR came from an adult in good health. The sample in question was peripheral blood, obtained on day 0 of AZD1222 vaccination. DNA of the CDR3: TGTGCCAGCAGCTTAATTTTGGGCACTGAAGCTTTCTTT. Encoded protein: CASSLILGTEAFF.